This T cell receptor (beta chain) was sequenced during a study of blood T cell repertoires in COVID-19. Across the study: COVID-19 samples from acute and convalescent phases originated in the United States, Italy and Spain. Nucleic acid was either cDNA or gDNA, and it came from T cells, B-cell-depleted T cells, or PBMCs.

Per the study methods: Reference gene primer amplification yielded estimated nucleated cell counts. Produced via immunoSEQ multiplex PCR; TCRdb's table is partial and in-frame only. D and trimming come from the DNA, and the V and J calls and clone size come from that table. The data contain about 99,000 clones, 84% of them seen just once; the ten biggest clones take up approximately 12%. CDR3 length: 17 residues. V lost 0 bases, J lost 6 bases, and 15 bases stayed unmatched. The V gene's germline CDR1 is SGHRS and CDR2 YFSETQ. The chain joins TRBV5-1 to TRBJ2-7, with TRBD2 matching 7 bases. This TCR derives from a human donor in a cohort sampled during active COVID-19. The sample comprised peripheral blood. The CDR3 DNA follows: TGCGCCAGCAGCTTGGGCCCCAAAGCGGGGCTACCTAGCGAGCAGTACTTC. It encodes CASSLGPKAGLPSEQYF. The full variable domain, its missing parts supplied by reference TRBV5-1 and TRBJ2-7, is KAGVTQTPRYLIKTRGQQVTLSCSPISGHRSVSWYQQTPGQGLQFLFEYFSETQRNKGNFPGRFSGRQFSNSRSEMNVSTLELGDSALYLCASSLGPKAGLPSEQYFGPGTRLTVT.